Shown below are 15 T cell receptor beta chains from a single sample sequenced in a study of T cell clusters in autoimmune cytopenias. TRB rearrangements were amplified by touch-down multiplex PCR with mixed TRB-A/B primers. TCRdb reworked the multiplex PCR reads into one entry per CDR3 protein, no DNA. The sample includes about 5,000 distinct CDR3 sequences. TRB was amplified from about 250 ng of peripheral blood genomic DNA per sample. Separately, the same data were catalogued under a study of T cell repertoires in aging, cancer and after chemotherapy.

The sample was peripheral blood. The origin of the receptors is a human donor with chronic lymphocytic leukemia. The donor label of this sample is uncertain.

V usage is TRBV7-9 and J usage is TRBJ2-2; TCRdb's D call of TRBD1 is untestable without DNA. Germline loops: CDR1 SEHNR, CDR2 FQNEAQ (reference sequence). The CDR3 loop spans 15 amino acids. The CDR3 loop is CASSLRGLTPGELFF.

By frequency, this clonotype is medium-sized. The CDR3 sequence: CASSGLAGVDEQFF. The chain has TRBV5-5 and TRBJ2-1; TCRdb lists TRBD2, though no DNA is available to test this call. The germline CDR1 and CDR2 sequences are SGHKS and YYEKEE (reference sequence). The length of the CDR3 is 14 residues.

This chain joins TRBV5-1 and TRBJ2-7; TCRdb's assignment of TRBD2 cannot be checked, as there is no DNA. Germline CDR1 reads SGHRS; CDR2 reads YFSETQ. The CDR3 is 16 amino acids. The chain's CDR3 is CASSLSFSGGRYEQYF.

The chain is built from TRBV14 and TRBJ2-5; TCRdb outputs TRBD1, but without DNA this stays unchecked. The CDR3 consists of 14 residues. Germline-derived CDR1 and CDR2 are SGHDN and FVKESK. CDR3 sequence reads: CASSPGRQTETQYF. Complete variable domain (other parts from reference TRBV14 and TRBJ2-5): EAGVTQFPSHSVIEKGQTVTLRCDPISGHDNLYWYRRVMGKEIKFLLHFVKESKQDESGMPNNRFLAERTGGTYSTLKVQPAELEDSGVYFCASSPGRQTETQYFGPGTRLLVL.

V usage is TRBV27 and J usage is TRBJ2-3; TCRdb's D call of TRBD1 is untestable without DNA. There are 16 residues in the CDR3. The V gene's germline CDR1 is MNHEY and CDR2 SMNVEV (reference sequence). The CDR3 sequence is CASSFTRGAGTDTQYF.

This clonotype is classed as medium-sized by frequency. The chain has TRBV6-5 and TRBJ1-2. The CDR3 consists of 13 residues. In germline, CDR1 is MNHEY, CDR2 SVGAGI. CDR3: CASSVQGNYGYTF.

The CDR3 loop reads CASSLEGAGAEHNEQFF. V and J are TRBV13 and TRBJ2-1; the TCRdb call, TRBD1, lacks DNA for checking. The length of the CDR3 is 17 residues. Germline V gene sequence: CDR1 PRHDT, CDR2 FYEKMQ (reference sequence).

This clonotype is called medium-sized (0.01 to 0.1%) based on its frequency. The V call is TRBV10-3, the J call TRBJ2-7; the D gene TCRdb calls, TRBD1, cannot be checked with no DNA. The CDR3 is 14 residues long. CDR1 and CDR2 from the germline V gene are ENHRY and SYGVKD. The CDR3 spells CAIRGTSGTYEQYF.

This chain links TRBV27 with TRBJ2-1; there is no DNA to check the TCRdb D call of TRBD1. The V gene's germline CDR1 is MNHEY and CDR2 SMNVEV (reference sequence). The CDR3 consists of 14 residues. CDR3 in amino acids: CASRGGGSYNEQFF.

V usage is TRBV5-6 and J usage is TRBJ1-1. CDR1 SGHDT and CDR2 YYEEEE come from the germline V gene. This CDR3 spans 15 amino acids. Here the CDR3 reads CASSLAGQANTEAFF.

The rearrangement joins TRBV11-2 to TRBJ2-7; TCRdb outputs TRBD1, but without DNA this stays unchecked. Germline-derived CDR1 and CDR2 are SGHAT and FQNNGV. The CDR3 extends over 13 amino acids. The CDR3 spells CASSKDTHYEQYF.

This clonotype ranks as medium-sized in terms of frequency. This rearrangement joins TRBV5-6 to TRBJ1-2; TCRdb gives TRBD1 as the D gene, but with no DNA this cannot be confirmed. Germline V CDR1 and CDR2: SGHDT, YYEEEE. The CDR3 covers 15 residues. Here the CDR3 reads CASSLGTGGKDGYTF. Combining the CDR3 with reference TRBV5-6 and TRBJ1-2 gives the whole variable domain DAGVTQSPTHLIKTRGQQVTLRCSPKSGHDTVSWYQQALGQGPQFIFQYYEEEERQRGNFPDRFSGHQFPNYSSELNVNALLLGDSALYLCASSLGTGGKDGYTFGSGTRLTVV.

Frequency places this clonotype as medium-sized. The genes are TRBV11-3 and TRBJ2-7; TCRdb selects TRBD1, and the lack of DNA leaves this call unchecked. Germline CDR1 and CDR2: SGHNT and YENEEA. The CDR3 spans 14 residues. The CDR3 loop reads CASSPRREAFEQYF.

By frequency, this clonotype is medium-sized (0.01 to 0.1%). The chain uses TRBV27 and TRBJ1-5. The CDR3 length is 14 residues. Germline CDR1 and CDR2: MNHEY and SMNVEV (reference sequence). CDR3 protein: CASSRVGEDQPQHF.

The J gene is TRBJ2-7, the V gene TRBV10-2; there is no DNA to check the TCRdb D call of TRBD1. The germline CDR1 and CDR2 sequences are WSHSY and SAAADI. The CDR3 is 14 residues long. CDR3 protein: CASSAGRVRYEQYF.